This TCR beta chain was sequenced in a study of cytomegalovirus exposure and HLA in healthy donors. Overall study findings and caveats: Earlier findings revealed that most TCR beta V segments proved productive either about 87% or about 30% of the time. Another analysis was done later, and it associated over 15,000 TCR beta sequences with HLA alleles at 0.05 false discovery rate.

As for this clone: What it binds is unknown.

Healthy bone marrow donors made up the donors. Donors were nominally healthy when sampled, though unrecorded immune exposures were likely. Trimming removed 5 bases from V and 8 bases from J; junction bases left unmatched: 8. There are 16 residues in the CDR3. Germline CDR1 SGHTA, CDR2 FQGNSA. PCR used 60 Vbeta primers and 13 Jbeta primers. The assay was immunoSEQ multiplex PCR, and TCRdb's table has in-frame clones only and misses some. The sample includes over 130,000 clones, more than 75% of them seen just once. The chain links TRBV7-2 to TRBJ2-1, with 14 bases that match TRBD2. The TCR sequence derives from a middle-aged man in good health and CMV-seronegative. Source material: PBMCs. The DNA for the CDR3 is TGTGCCAGCAGCCTCGGACTAGCGGGGGGCGGGGATGAGCAGTTCTTC. Translation gives CASSLGLAGGGDEQFF.